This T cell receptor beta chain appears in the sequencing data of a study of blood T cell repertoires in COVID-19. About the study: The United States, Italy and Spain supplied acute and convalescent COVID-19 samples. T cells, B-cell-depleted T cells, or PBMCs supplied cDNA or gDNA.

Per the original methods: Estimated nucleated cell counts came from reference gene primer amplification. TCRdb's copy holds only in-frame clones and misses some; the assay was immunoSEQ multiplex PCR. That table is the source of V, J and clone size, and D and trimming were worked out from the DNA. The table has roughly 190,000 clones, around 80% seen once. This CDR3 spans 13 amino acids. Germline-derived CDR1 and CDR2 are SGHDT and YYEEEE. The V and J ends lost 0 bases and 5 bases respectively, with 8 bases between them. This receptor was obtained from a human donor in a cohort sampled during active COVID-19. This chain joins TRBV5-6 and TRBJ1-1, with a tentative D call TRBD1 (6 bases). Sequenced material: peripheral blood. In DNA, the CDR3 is TGTGCCAGCAGCTTGGTGGGGGCAACTGAAGCTTTCTTT. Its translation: CASSLVGATEAFF. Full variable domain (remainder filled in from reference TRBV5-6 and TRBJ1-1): DAGVTQSPTHLIKTRGQQVTLRCSPKSGHDTVSWYQQALGQGPQFIFQYYEEEERQRGNFPDRFSGHQFPNYSSELNVNALLLGDSALYLCASSLVGATEAFFGQGTRLTVV.